These 23 T cell receptor beta chains share one sample of origin, sequenced in a study of T cell responses to AZD1222 COVID-19 vaccine. The assay was immunoSEQ multiplex PCR, and TCRdb's table has in-frame clones only and misses some. This table has approximately 190,000 clones, 90% to 95% appearing once. Sample: peripheral blood, taken on day 0 of AZD1222 vaccination. These receptor sequences come from an adult in good health.

V gene TRBV10-3 combines with J gene TRBJ1-2; D is perhaps TRBD1 (5 bases). Germline-derived CDR1 and CDR2 are ENHRY and SYGVKD. The CDR3 has 17 residues. V was pared by 4 bases and J by 8 bases, with 26 bases between. The CDR3 protein is CAISGGRRAHQGEGYTF. For the CDR3, the DNA is TGTGCCATCAGTGGGGGAAGGAGGGCTCACCAGGGAGAGGGCTACACCTTC.

The gene calls are TRBV2 and TRBJ1-4; D uncertain. The germline V gene encodes CDR1 SNHLY and CDR2 FYNNEI. There are 16 residues in the CDR3. The V and J ends lost 6 bases and 7 bases respectively, with 21 bases between them. CDR3 loop: CASRMEREGVFEKLFF. The CDR3 nucleotides read TGTGCCAGCAGAATGGAGCGGGAGGGAGTATTTGAAAAACTGTTTTTT.

This chain connects TRBV2 to TRBJ2-5, with D possibly matching TRBD2 (5 bases). CDR1 and CDR2 from the germline V gene are SNHLY and FYNNEI. CDR3 length equals 14 residues. Between the trimmed V and J ends, which lost 3 bases and 5 bases, there was a span of 13 bases. The CDR3 here is CASSDGDFWETQYF. In DNA, the CDR3 is TGTGCCAGCAGTGACGGGGATTTCTGGGAGACCCAGTACTTC.

V is TRBV6-4 and J is TRBJ2-2, with D tentatively TRBD2 (6 bases). CDR1 and CDR2 from the germline V gene are MRHNA and SNTAGT. Trimming took off 3 bases at V and 3 bases at J, with 11 bases between the two ends. The length of the CDR3 is 15 residues. The chain's CDR3 is CASSEGERDTGELFF. The CDR3 coding sequence is TGTGCCAGCAGTGAAGGGGAGCGGGACACCGGGGAGCTGTTTTTT.

For the CDR3, the DNA is TGCGCCAGCAGCCAAGATATCGGGACTAGCGGGAACCGTGCGGATACGCAGTATTTT. It is translated as CASSQDIGTSGNRADTQYF. The chain is built from TRBV4-1 and TRBJ2-3, with 13 bases aligning to TRBD2. V gave up 0 bases and J gave up 6 bases; unmatched junction bases: 12. The CDR3 is 19 residues long. From germline, CDR1 is MGHRA and CDR2 YSYEKL.

The CDR3, as DNA: TGCGCCAGCAGCCAGTTTATATTGAAGAACACTGAAGCTTTCTTT. It specifies CASSQFILKNTEAFF. The chain links TRBV4-1 to TRBJ1-1; D is ambiguous. The germline gives CDR1 MGHRA, CDR2 YSYEKL. The CDR3 spans 15 residues. V lost 3 bases and J 1 base, leaving 12 bases between the germline ends.

This clone has more than one count but fewer than ten. The chain couples TRBV19 to TRBJ1-5; D perhaps matches TRBD1 (6 bases). The germline CDR1 and CDR2 sequences are LNHDA and SQIVND (reference sequence). The CDR3 sequence is 16 residues long. With 7 bases removed from V and 3 bases from J, the gap between germline ends came to 19 bases. In nucleotides, the CDR3 is TGTGCCAGTACAGGGGTCGGGGGGGCGAACAATCAGCCCCAGCATTTT. Translated, it gives CASTGVGGANNQPQHF.

The genes are TRBV2 and TRBJ2-2; 10 bases are shared with TRBD2. This CDR3 spans 15 amino acids. J gave up 4 bases and V 1 base, and 0 bases lay outside the gene matches. CDR1 is SNHLY and CDR2 is FYNNEI in the germline V gene. In DNA, the CDR3 is TGTGCCAGCAGTGAAGTAGCGGGGGGCACCGGGGAGCTGTTTTTT. It codes for CASSEVAGGTGELFF.

V usage is TRBV9 and J usage is TRBJ2-1, with 9 bases that match TRBD2. CDR1 is SGDLS, CDR2 YYNGEE, per germline. V trimming: 4 bases; J trimming: 1 base; junction bases outside the gene matches: 3. The CDR3 spans 15 residues. CDR3 sequence reads: CASSISGGSYNEQFF. The CDR3 DNA follows: TGTGCCAGCAGCATCAGCGGGGGGTCCTACAATGAGCAGTTCTTC.

The J gene is TRBJ2-7, the V gene TRBV7-2; D might be TRBD1 (6 bases). Trimming stripped 2 bases from V and 6 bases from J, with 17 bases between. Germline CDR1 is SGHTA and CDR2 is FQGNSA. This CDR3 is built from 15 residues. The CDR3 region is CASSLRSRGVGEQYF. The CDR3 DNA reads TGTGCCAGCAGCTTACGGTCCAGGGGAGTAGGCGAGCAGTACTTC.

In regard to this clone: One junction end disagrees with the germline gene, perhaps due to a read error. The J gene is TRBJ2-2, the V gene TRBV3-1 (or the pseudogene TRBV3-2); D is perhaps TRBD2 (5 bases). CDR1 and CDR2 from the germline V gene are LGHDT and YNNKEL (reference sequence). The CDR3 length is 13 residues. CDR3 in amino acids: CASSLANSGELFF. CDR3 DNA sequence: TGTGCCAGCAGCCTAGCGAACAGCGGGGAGCTGTTTTTT.

There are a few counts of this clone. V is TRBV28 and J is TRBJ1-6; 7 bases agree with TRBD1. V lost 6 bases to trimming and J lost 5 bases; unmatched junction nucleotides: 10. Per germline, CDR1 MDHEN and CDR2 SYDVKM. The CDR3 spans 16 residues. The CDR3, as DNA: TGTGCCAGCAGACCCCTTCGTACAGGGGATAATTCACCCCTCCACTTT. This gives the protein CASRPLRTGDNSPLHF. Together with reference TRBV28 and TRBJ1-6, the CDR3 gives the full variable domain: DVKVTQSSRYLVKRTGEKVFLECVQDMDHENMFWYRQDPGLGLRLIYFSYDVKMKEKGDIPEGYSVSREKKERFSLILESASTNQTSMYLCASRPLRTGDNSPLHFGNGTRLTVT.

V gene TRBV6-5 combines with J gene TRBJ1-6; D unclear. The CDR3 totals 12 residues. The germline CDR1 and CDR2 sequences are MNHEY and SVGAGI. Trimming shortened V by 6 bases and J by 5 bases, and 5 bases separated the two germline ends. CDR3 region: CASRVDNSPLHF. CDR3 nucleotides: TGTGCCAGCAGAGTCGATAATTCACCCCTCCACTTT.

The chain employs TRBV7-2 and TRBJ1-1; D gene ambiguous. V was shortened by 3 bases and J by 9 bases, with 11 bases between the two germline ends. CDR1 is SGHTA and CDR2 is FQGNSA in the germline V gene. The CDR3 sequence is 12 residues long. As DNA, the CDR3 is TGTGCCAGCAGCTTTGGACGGGAAAAAGCTTTCTTT. It is translated as CASSFGREKAFF.

V is TRBV5-1 and J is TRBJ2-5; the D gene is possibly TRBD1 (5 bases). V gave up 0 bases and J gave up 1 base, with 10 bases separating them. Germline CDR1 is SGHRS and CDR2 is YFSETQ. This CDR3 contains 15 residues. Here the CDR3 DNA reads TGCGCCAGCAGCTTGGTAGGGGAAGGCCAAGAGACCCAGTACTTC. This translates into CASSLVGEGQETQYF. Full variable domain (missing parts from reference TRBV5-1 and TRBJ2-5): KAGVTQTPRYLIKTRGQQVTLSCSPISGHRSVSWYQQTPGQGLQFLFEYFSETQRNKGNFPGRFSGRQFSNSRSEMNVSTLELGDSALYLCASSLVGEGQETQYFGPGTRLLVL.

The genes are TRBV3-1 (or the pseudogene TRBV3-2) and TRBJ2-7; no clear D gene. V was trimmed by 1 base and J by 1 base, leaving 14 bases between them. Germline V gene sequence: CDR1 LGHDT, CDR2 YNNKEL (reference sequence). This CDR3 spans 16 amino acids. The CDR3 region is CASSQVFTKRSYEQYF. The CDR3 DNA sequence: TGTGCCAGCAGCCAAGTATTCACGAAAAGATCCTACGAGCAGTACTTC.

The CDR3 reads CASSHVRGRPGNEAFF. The CDR3 nucleotides are TGTGCCAGCAGCCACGTTAGAGGTAGGCCGGGAAATGAAGCTTTCTTT. The chain links TRBV14 to TRBJ1-1; D remains unclear. CDR1 and CDR2 from the germline V gene are SGHDN and FVKESK. V dropped 3 bases and J dropped 7 bases, with 21 bases sitting between them. This CDR3 has 16 amino acids. Based on the CDR3 plus reference TRBV14 and TRBJ1-1, the full variable domain is EAGVTQFPSHSVIEKGQTVTLRCDPISGHDNLYWYRRVMGKEIKFLLHFVKESKQDESGMPNNRFLAERTGGTYSTLKVQPAELEDSGVYFCASSHVRGRPGNEAFFGQGTRLTVV.

This chain connects TRBV30 to TRBJ2-7, with D unclear. Germline CDR1 reads GTSNPN; CDR2 reads SVGIG (reference sequence). V was trimmed by 4 bases and J by 2 bases, leaving 15 bases between them. The CDR3 is made up of 14 amino acids. The CDR3 DNA follows: TGTGCCTGGACACTGGGTCATTACCCCTACGAGCAGTACTTC. This translates into CAWTLGHYPYEQYF.

The gene calls are TRBV5-6 and TRBJ1-6; TRBD1 is a possible D gene (6 bases). The germline V gene encodes CDR1 SGHDT and CDR2 YYEEEE. The ends were cut back, 0 bases at V and 7 bases at J, with 14 bases in the middle. This CDR3 has 16 amino acids. The CDR3 protein is CASSLAAGVGNSPLHF. CDR3 nucleotides: TGTGCCAGCAGCTTGGCGGCAGGGGTCGGCAATTCACCCCTCCACTTT. Full variable domain (remainder filled in from reference TRBV5-6 and TRBJ1-6): DAGVTQSPTHLIKTRGQQVTLRCSPKSGHDTVSWYQQALGQGPQFIFQYYEEEERQRGNFPDRFSGHQFPNYSSELNVNALLLGDSALYLCASSLAAGVGNSPLHFGNGTRLTVT.

The V gene is TRBV6-5, the J gene TRBJ1-4; possible D gene TRBD1, 5 bases. The CDR3 sequence is 16 residues long. Germline CDR1 MNHEY, CDR2 SVGAGI. V gave up 0 bases and J gave up 2 bases, with 10 bases separating them. CDR3 sequence (DNA): TGTGCCAGCAGTTACTCCAGGGAGCTCACTAATGAAAAACTGTTTTTT. This sequence encodes CASSYSRELTNEKLFF.

The chain employs TRBV15 and TRBJ1-2; tentatively, D is TRBD1 (5 bases). CDR3 length: 15 residues. V was pared by 4 bases and J by 0 bases, with 12 bases between. The germline V gene has CDR1 LNHNV and CDR2 YYDKDF (reference sequence). The CDR3 here is CATSTRDGANYGYTF. CDR3 nucleotide sequence: TGTGCCACCAGCACCCGGGACGGGGCTAACTATGGCTACACCTTC.

V is TRBV7-3 and J is TRBJ1-2; D unclear. V was shortened by 4 bases and J by 4 bases, with 16 bases between the two germline ends. The CDR3 loop spans 15 amino acids. Germline CDR1 SGHTA, CDR2 FQGTGA. As DNA, the CDR3 is TGTGCCAGCAGCTCAGCCGTCCTATCAATCTATGGCTACACCTTC. This encodes CASSSAVLSIYGYTF.

This clone was observed once. The chain couples TRBV12-2 to TRBJ2-7; TRBD2, the table's D call, was not compared with the DNA. TRBV12-2 counts as a pseudogene. This CDR3 spans 17 amino acids. CDR3 in DNA: TGTGCAAGTCGCTTCAGGCTAGCGGGTGGGAGCTCCTACGAGCAGTACTTC. Amino acid sequence: CASRFRLAGGSSYEQYF.